A selection of T cell receptor beta chains follows, all from one sample in a study of blood T cell repertoires in COVID-19. The assay was immunoSEQ multiplex PCR, and TCRdb's table has in-frame clones only and misses some. The sample holds roughly 99,000 clones; 81% are singletons and the top ten take about 10%. The sample taken for sequencing was peripheral blood. All receptors come from a woman of 80 years or more with acute or convalescent COVID-19. Both conserved end residues are part of each CDR3. A D gene is named only where the DNA matches it firmly. Only part of the rows carry a size: once, few, many, or a class if the clone is expanded.

abundance	d_gene	v_gene	j_gene	CDR3nt	CDR3aa
.	.	TRBV19	TRBJ1-1	TGTGCCAGTAACGGGTTGGGTTACACTGAAGCTTTCTTT	CASNGLGYTEAFF
.	.	TRBV7-2	TRBJ2-6	TGTGCCAGCAGCCGTACAGGGTCCGGGGCCAACGTCCTGACTTTC	CASSRTGSGANVLTF
.	.	TRBV11-2	TRBJ1-2	TGTGCCAGCAGCTTCGGCAGGCCAATTAACTATGGCTACACCTTC	CASSFGRPINYGYTF
.	TRBD1	TRBV6-2/TRBV6-3	TRBJ2-1	TGTGCCAGCAGTTACCTCGGACAGGGGGCCTACAATGAGCAGTTCTTC	CASSYLGQGAYNEQFF
.	TRBD2	TRBV18	TRBJ2-5	TGTGCCAGCTCACCACTTGAGGGAGGGGAGACCCAGTACTTC	CASSPLEGGETQYF
.	TRBD2	TRBV4-1	TRBJ2-2	TGCGCCAGCAGTCTAATCCGATGGACTAGCGGGGGACCAAGGCGCGGGGAGCTGTTTTTT	CASSLIRWTSGGPRRGELFF
.	.	TRBV30	TRBJ1-1	TGTGCCTGGAGTGGTACAGCGAACACTGAAGCTTTCTTT	CAWSGTANTEAFF
.	.	TRBV9	TRBJ1-1	TGTGCCAGCAGCGTCTCAGGACAGATGAACACTGAAGCTTTCTTT	CASSVSGQMNTEAFF
few	TRBD1	TRBV12-3/TRBV12-4	TRBJ1-1	TGTGCCAGCTGGGGACAGTTTGGCACTGAAGCTTTCTTT	CASWGQFGTEAFF
.	.	TRBV6-5	TRBJ1-1	TGTGCCAGCAGTTTTCAGGGGCCTAACACTGAAGCTTTCTTT	CASSFQGPNTEAFF
.	.	TRBV6-4	TRBJ2-7	TGTGCCAGCAGTCAGGGATGGGAGCAGTACTTC	CASSQGWEQYF
few	.	TRBV30	TRBJ1-1	TGTGCCTGGACTAAGCAGGTGAACACTGAAGCTTTCTTT	CAWTKQVNTEAFF
.	.	TRBV6-1	TRBJ1-6	TGTGCCAGCAGTGAATATAGGGGTGGTTCACCCCTCCACTTT	CASSEYRGGSPLHF
.	.	TRBV7-2	TRBJ1-3	TGTGCCAGCAGCTTAGGGGGGGTCTCTGGAAACACCATATATTTT	CASSLGGVSGNTIYF
.	.	TRBV30	TRBJ2-7	TGTGCCTGGAGTAAATCTCCCGAGCAGTACTTC	CAWSKSPEQYF
.	.	TRBV19	TRBJ2-1	TGTGCCAGTAGTAAGGGCGGAGGGTACAATGAGCAGTTCTTC	CASSKGGGYNEQFF
few	TRBD2	TRBV4-3	TRBJ2-2	TGCGCCAGCAGCCAAGAGGTTCTAGCGGGGAGGTCCGGGGAGCTGTTTTTT	CASSQEVLAGRSGELFF
.	TRBD2	TRBV27	TRBJ2-3	TGTGCCAGCAGTTTATCGCTCGGTAACCCGGGAGGAGATACGCAGTATTTT	CASSLSLGNPGGDTQYF
.	TRBD1	TRBV5-4	TRBJ1-3	TGTGCCAGCAGCCCCAGACAGGGGCTAGGAAACACCATATATTTT	CASSPRQGLGNTIYF
.	.	TRBV7-7	TRBJ2-5	TGTGCCAGCAGCTTAGGGCTGACTGAAGAGACCCAGTACTTC	CASSLGLTEETQYF
.	TRBD1	TRBV19	TRBJ2-5	TGTGCCAGTACCAGGACAGGGTCATTTGGGGAGACCCAGTACTTC	CASTRTGSFGETQYF
.	.	TRBV10-3	TRBJ1-3	TGTGCCATCAGCACAGGGCTGGACGTGGGCACCATATATTTT	CAISTGLDVGTIYF
few	.	TRBV5-1	TRBJ1-2	TGCGCCAGCAGCGCGGGAAGCTATGGCTACACCTTC	CASSAGSYGYTF
.	TRBD1	TRBV5-1	TRBJ1-1	TGCGCCAGCAGCCCGGGACAGGGGACTGAAGCTTTCTTT	CASSPGQGTEAFF
.	TRBD1	TRBV6-2/TRBV6-3	TRBJ1-1	TGTGCCAGCAGTTTCCGACAGGGACGCACTGAAGCTTTCTTT	CASSFRQGRTEAFF
many	TRBD2	TRBV7-2	TRBJ2-3	TGTGCCAGCAGGCCTAGCGGGGGCGGGGATACGCAGTATTTT	CASRPSGGGDTQYF
.	TRBD1	TRBV12-5	TRBJ1-3	TGTGCTAGTGGTACAGGGGGCTCTGGAAACACCATATATTTT	CASGTGGSGNTIYF
.	TRBD1	TRBV7-9	TRBJ1-1	TGTGCCAGCAGCTTAAACAGGGGGGTCACTGAAGCTTTCTTT	CASSLNRGVTEAFF
.	.	TRBV5-1	TRBJ2-3	TGCGCCAGCAGCTTCCGACAGGGAGGCCCCCCAGATACGCAGTATTTT	CASSFRQGGPPDTQYF
few	.	TRBV28	TRBJ1-2	TGTGCCAGCAGCCCTGATCCCGTAGTCCATGGCTACACCTTC	CASSPDPVVHGYTF
few	.	TRBV7-2	TRBJ2-7	TGTGCCAGCAGCTTAGATCCCCTTTACGAGCAGTACTTC	CASSLDPLYEQYF
.	.	TRBV30	TRBJ1-4	TGTGCCTGGAGTGTACGGGGGGGAACTAATGAAAAACTGTTTTTT	CAWSVRGGTNEKLFF
.	TRBD1	TRBV24-1	TRBJ2-3	TGTGCCACCAGTGATGTGTTGTCAGGGGGCGGAAGAAGGACAGATACGCAGTATTTT	CATSDVLSGGGRRTDTQYF
.	TRBD1	TRBV5-1	TRBJ1-2	TGCGCCAGCAGACTCTCGACAGGGGAGGGCTACACCTTC	CASRLSTGEGYTF
.	.	TRBV3-1/TRBV3-2	TRBJ2-3	TGTGCCAGCAGCCCCCGGGGTGGCGGTACAGATACGCAGTATTTT	CASSPRGGGTDTQYF
.	TRBD2	TRBV7-3	TRBJ2-2	TGTGCCAGCAGCTCTCTCTTCGGGGGGGCCTCCGGGGAGCTGTTTTTT	CASSSLFGGASGELFF
.	.	TRBV15	TRBJ2-6	TGTGCCACCAGCACGCGCGGCAGTGGGGCCAACGTCCTGACTTTC	CATSTRGSGANVLTF
.	.	TRBV5-1	TRBJ1-1	TGCGCCAGCAGCTTGGCAGGCAGGAATATTGAAGCTTTCTTT	CASSLAGRNIEAFF
.	TRBD2	TRBV5-6	TRBJ2-1	TGTGCCAGCAGCATGGGACTAGCGGGCTCCTACAATGAGCAGTTCTTC	CASSMGLAGSYNEQFF
.	.	TRBV6-1	TRBJ1-5	TGTGCCAGCAGTGGCCGGGCCCGGGGTAGCAATCAGCCCCAGCATTTT	CASSGRARGSNQPQHF
.	.	TRBV15	TRBJ2-7	TGTGCCACCAGCAGTCCGTCTCTCTACGAGCAGTACTTC	CATSSPSLYEQYF
.	.	TRBV7-7	TRBJ2-5	TGTGCCAGCAGCTTAGCCAGGCAGGAAGAGACCCAGTACTTC	CASSLARQEETQYF
.	TRBD2	TRBV30	TRBJ2-2	TGTGCCTGGAGAATGCGGGGGGGCCTAACCGGGGAGCTGTTTTTT	CAWRMRGGLTGELFF
.	TRBD1	TRBV28	TRBJ1-5	TGTGCCAGCAGTCGGACAGGGGGTGGACAGCCCCAGCATTTT	CASSRTGGGQPQHF
.	TRBD1	TRBV7-2	TRBJ2-2	TGTGCCAGCAGCTACCGAATAGGGGGACAGGGGACCGGGGAGCTGTTTTTT	CASSYRIGGQGTGELFF
many	TRBD1	TRBV4-1	TRBJ1-2	TGCGCCAGCAGCCAGCCACAGGGGTATGGCTACACCTTC	CASSQPQGYGYTF
once	.	TRBV10-3	TRBJ1-1	TGTGCCATGTGGGGCGGGGACGGCACTGAAGCTTTCTTT	CAMWGGDGTEAFF
once	TRBD1	TRBV9	TRBJ1-2	TGTGCCAGCAGCGCGGACAGGGAGGGTATTAACTATGGCTACACCTTC	CASSADREGINYGYTF